This is a list of T cell receptor beta chains from one sample in a study of T cell repertoires in cytomegalovirus infection. Their recognized antigens are unknown. TCRdb re-derived calls from the reads in MiXCR, one entry per CDR3 protein. This table holds hundreds of thousands of distinct CDR3 sequences, 33% found once. This specimen consisted of cultured PBMCs, obtained from culture after CMV antigen stimulation. These receptors came from a human donor in good health (CMV status not recorded). Some clones in this sample may be carry-over from other donors' samples. Each CDR3 is given with its conserved first and last residue. Each record gives: V gene, J gene, clone size, D gene, CDR3 protein, CDR3 DNA. The D gene is left open where the match is weak. Clone size is not always given. Where it is, it says once, few, many or a class for expanded clones.

v_call: TRBV7-2; j_call: TRBJ2-7; clone_size: .; d_call: TRBD2; cdr3_aa: CASSFGVGWREGLREQYF; cdr3_nt: TGTGCCAGCAGCTTCGGTGTGGGCTGGCGGGAGGGCCTAAGGGAGCAGTACTTC
v_call: TRBV27; j_call: TRBJ2-2; clone_size: once; d_call: TRBD1; cdr3_aa: CASSYYPGQGGTGELFF; cdr3_nt: TGTGCCAGCAGCTACTATCCGGGACAGGGCGGCACCGGGGAGCTGTTTTTT
v_call: TRBV7-9; j_call: TRBJ2-3; clone_size: many; d_call: .; cdr3_aa: CASSHGTSTQYF; cdr3_nt: TGTGCCAGCAGCCACGGGACATCTACGCAGTATTTT
v_call: TRBV7-2; j_call: TRBJ2-5; clone_size: .; d_call: TRBD2; cdr3_aa: CASSRDTGGVQETQYF; cdr3_nt: TGTGCCAGCAGCCGGGATACGGGAGGGGTACAAGAGACCCAGTACTTC
v_call: TRBV20-1; j_call: TRBJ2-3; clone_size: .; d_call: .; cdr3_aa: CSARDSGSDTQYF; cdr3_nt: TGCAGTGCTAGAGATTCAGGATCGGATACGCAGTATTTT
v_call: TRBV27; j_call: TRBJ2-7; clone_size: few; d_call: .; cdr3_aa: CASSLSTAGDEQYF; cdr3_nt: TGTGCCAGCAGCTTATCGACGGCGGGCGACGAGCAGTACTTC
v_call: TRBV28; j_call: TRBJ2-2; clone_size: few; d_call: .; cdr3_aa: CASSSVLRDTGELFF; cdr3_nt: TGTGCCAGCAGCTCCGTGCTAAGGGACACCGGGGAGCTGTTTTTT
v_call: TRBV12-3/TRBV12-4; j_call: TRBJ1-6; clone_size: .; d_call: .; cdr3_aa: CASSLLTRDNSPLHF; cdr3_nt: TGTGCCAGCAGTTTACTGACAAGAGATAATTCACCCCTCCACTTT
v_call: TRBV12-3/TRBV12-4; j_call: TRBJ1-2; clone_size: few; d_call: .; cdr3_aa: CASSPSAVDGYTF; cdr3_nt: TGTGCCAGCAGTCCCAGTGCGGTTGATGGCTACACCTTC
v_call: TRBV5-1; j_call: TRBJ1-4; clone_size: .; d_call: .; cdr3_aa: CASSSSDATNEKLFF; cdr3_nt: TGCGCCAGCAGCTCCTCAGACGCAACTAATGAAAAACTGTTTTTT
v_call: TRBV12-3/TRBV12-4; j_call: TRBJ2-3; clone_size: few; d_call: .; cdr3_aa: CASSSPAWGSSTDTQYF; cdr3_nt: TGTGCCAGCAGTTCCCCCGCCTGGGGTTCTAGCACAGATACGCAGTATTTT
v_call: TRBV6-2/TRBV6-3; j_call: TRBJ2-7; clone_size: .; d_call: .; cdr3_aa: CASNRDYHYEQYF; cdr3_nt: TGTGCCAGCAACAGGGACTACCACTACGAGCAGTACTTC
v_call: TRBV7-6; j_call: TRBJ2-5; clone_size: .; d_call: TRBD2; cdr3_aa: CASGTSLETQYF; cdr3_nt: TGTGCCAGCGGGACTAGTTTGGAGACCCAGTACTTC
v_call: TRBV6-6; j_call: TRBJ2-6; clone_size: .; d_call: .; cdr3_aa: CASSYSGGPGANVLTF; cdr3_nt: TGTGCCAGCAGTTACTCGGGCGGCCCTGGGGCCAACGTCCTGACTTTC
v_call: TRBV7-4; j_call: TRBJ1-3; clone_size: .; d_call: .; cdr3_aa: CASRDAGGRNTIYF; cdr3_nt: TGTGCCAGTCGGGATGCGGGAGGCAGAAACACCATATATTTT
v_call: TRBV5-3; j_call: TRBJ2-5; clone_size: .; d_call: .; cdr3_aa: CASSHMGGARETQYF; cdr3_nt: TGTGCCAGCAGCCACATGGGGGGGGCGCGAGAGACCCAGTACTTC
v_call: TRBV4-3; j_call: TRBJ1-4; clone_size: .; d_call: .; cdr3_aa: CASSQEIGGHVQIGLFF; cdr3_nt: TGCGCCAGCAGCCAAGAGATAGGCGGACACGTCCAAATAGGACTGTTTTTT
v_call: TRBV7-2; j_call: TRBJ2-3; clone_size: few; d_call: TRBD2; cdr3_aa: CASSTRLAGGGDTQYF; cdr3_nt: TGTGCCAGCAGCACCCGACTAGCGGGAGGGGGAGATACGCAGTATTTT
v_call: TRBV7-2; j_call: TRBJ2-3; clone_size: .; d_call: .; cdr3_aa: CASSGYAWSTDTQYF; cdr3_nt: TGTGCCAGCAGCGGGTATGCTTGGAGCACAGATACGCAGTATTTT
v_call: TRBV19; j_call: TRBJ2-1; clone_size: .; d_call: TRBD2; cdr3_aa: CASSARTSGRATATYNEQFF; cdr3_nt: TGTGCCAGTAGCGCGAGGACTAGCGGGAGGGCCACCGCAACCTACAATGAGCAGTTCTTC
v_call: TRBV7-2; j_call: TRBJ2-3; clone_size: many; d_call: .; cdr3_aa: CASSLEPGLRWIGTSTDTQYF; cdr3_nt: TGTGCCAGCAGCTTAGAACCCGGACTGCGGTGGATCGGAACTAGCACAGATACGCAGTATTTT
v_call: TRBV6-2/TRBV6-3; j_call: TRBJ1-1; clone_size: .; d_call: .; cdr3_aa: CASSYPNRGDTEAFF; cdr3_nt: TGTGCCAGCAGTTACCCTAACCGTGGGGACACTGAAGCTTTCTTT
v_call: TRBV5-6; j_call: TRBJ1-1; clone_size: once; d_call: .; cdr3_aa: CASSLGLKGLDTEAFF; cdr3_nt: TGTGCCAGCAGCTTGGGTCTAAAGGGGTTGGACACTGAAGCTTTCTTT
v_call: TRBV5-4; j_call: TRBJ2-7; clone_size: few; d_call: TRBD1; cdr3_aa: CASSFGDRDRSSYEQYF; cdr3_nt: TGTGCCAGCAGCTTTGGGGACAGGGACCGAAGCTCCTACGAGCAGTACTTC
v_call: TRBV18; j_call: TRBJ2-7; clone_size: .; d_call: .; cdr3_aa: CASSLDWGGYEQYF; cdr3_nt: TGTGCCAGCTCCCTTGACTGGGGTGGGTACGAGCAGTACTTC
v_call: TRBV7-8; j_call: TRBJ2-7; clone_size: few; d_call: .; cdr3_aa: CASSSVLSASSSYEQYF; cdr3_nt: TGTGCCAGCAGCTCCGTTTTATCAGCGTCTAGCTCCTACGAGCAGTACTTC
v_call: TRBV7-2; j_call: TRBJ2-7; clone_size: few; d_call: .; cdr3_aa: CASSLGGVPYEQYF; cdr3_nt: TGTGCCAGCAGTCTAGGGGGGGTCCCCTACGAGCAGTACTTC
v_call: TRBV7-2; j_call: TRBJ2-1; clone_size: few; d_call: .; cdr3_aa: CASSLTLPAGEQFF; cdr3_nt: TGTGCCAGCAGCTTAACTCTCCCGGCCGGTGAGCAGTTCTTC
v_call: TRBV3-1; j_call: TRBJ2-3; clone_size: few; d_call: .; cdr3_aa: CASSQGSIIATDTQYF; cdr3_nt: TGTGCCAGCAGCCAAGGGTCTATCATCGCCACAGATACGCAGTATTTT
v_call: TRBV6-6; j_call: TRBJ2-5; clone_size: .; d_call: .; cdr3_aa: CASSYSTVWFQYF; cdr3_nt: TGTGCCAGCAGTTACTCGACGGTGTGGTTCCAGTACTTC
v_call: TRBV28; j_call: TRBJ2-1; clone_size: .; d_call: TRBD2; cdr3_aa: CASSPRLAGHRKYNEQFF; cdr3_nt: TGTGCCAGCAGTCCTAGACTAGCGGGACACAGAAAGTACAATGAGCAGTTCTTC
v_call: TRBV11-3; j_call: TRBJ2-3; clone_size: few; d_call: .; cdr3_aa: CASSPGGYTQYF; cdr3_nt: TGTGCCAGCAGCCCAGGCGGGTATACGCAGTATTTT
v_call: TRBV7-2; j_call: TRBJ1-2; clone_size: .; d_call: .; cdr3_aa: CASSLVNKNYGYTF; cdr3_nt: TGTGCCAGCAGCTTAGTGAACAAGAACTATGGCTACACCTTC
v_call: TRBV20-1; j_call: TRBJ2-5; clone_size: .; d_call: TRBD2; cdr3_aa: CSARVPGLAGKTQYF; cdr3_nt: TGCAGTGCTAGAGTCCCCGGACTAGCGGGGAAGACCCAGTACTTC
v_call: TRBV19; j_call: TRBJ1-2; clone_size: .; d_call: .; cdr3_aa: CASTPLRTGVYGYTF; cdr3_nt: TGTGCCAGTACCCCGTTAAGGACTGGGGTCTATGGCTACACCTTC
v_call: TRBV19; j_call: TRBJ2-1; clone_size: .; d_call: TRBD2; cdr3_aa: CASSPESGGAYNEQFF; cdr3_nt: TGTGCCAGTAGTCCAGAAAGCGGGGGGGCGTACAATGAGCAGTTCTTC
v_call: TRBV7-8; j_call: TRBJ2-7; clone_size: many; d_call: TRBD1; cdr3_aa: CASSQGVGGASHSYEQYF; cdr3_nt: TGTGCCAGCAGCCAAGGTGTAGGGGGCGCTTCTCACTCCTACGAGCAGTACTTC
v_call: TRBV7-2; j_call: TRBJ2-3; clone_size: few; d_call: .; cdr3_aa: CASSLDWGQDTQYF; cdr3_nt: TGTGCCAGCAGCCTTGACTGGGGGCAAGATACGCAGTATTTT
v_call: TRBV11-1; j_call: TRBJ2-1; clone_size: .; d_call: .; cdr3_aa: CASSFPGTYEQFF; cdr3_nt: TGTGCCAGCAGCTTCCCGGGAACCTATGAGCAGTTCTTC
v_call: TRBV12-3/TRBV12-4; j_call: TRBJ1-1; clone_size: few; d_call: .; cdr3_aa: CASSEREEAFF; cdr3_nt: TGTGCCAGCAGCGAACGGGAGGAAGCTTTCTTT
v_call: TRBV7-2; j_call: TRBJ2-7; clone_size: .; d_call: .; cdr3_aa: CASSFQQGYEQYF; cdr3_nt: TGTGCCAGCAGCTTTCAACAGGGCTACGAGCAGTACTTC
v_call: TRBV12-3/TRBV12-4; j_call: TRBJ2-7; clone_size: once; d_call: .; cdr3_aa: CASRSLLGEQYF; cdr3_nt: TGTGCCAGCAGGAGCCTACTCGGCGAGCAGTACTTC
v_call: TRBV7-9; j_call: TRBJ2-1; clone_size: .; d_call: TRBD2; cdr3_aa: CASSVTSGGALSNEQFF; cdr3_nt: TGTGCCAGCAGCGTCACTAGCGGGGGGGCACTCTCCAATGAGCAGTTCTTC
v_call: TRBV6-2/TRBV6-3; j_call: TRBJ2-5; clone_size: few; d_call: .; cdr3_aa: CASSSPQRPQETQYF; cdr3_nt: TGTGCCAGCAGTTCGCCACAGAGACCCCAAGAGACCCAGTACTTC
v_call: TRBV27; j_call: TRBJ2-7; clone_size: .; d_call: TRBD1; cdr3_aa: CASSLSGQGFNAYEQYF; cdr3_nt: TGTGCCAGCAGTTTATCGGGACAGGGATTTAATGCCTACGAGCAGTACTTC
v_call: TRBV6-1; j_call: TRBJ1-2; clone_size: .; d_call: .; cdr3_aa: CASSEQPSAVPGYTF; cdr3_nt: TGTGCCAGCAGTGAACAGCCCTCGGCGGTTCCTGGCTACACCTTC
v_call: TRBV30; j_call: TRBJ1-1; clone_size: .; d_call: .; cdr3_aa: CAWKPSMNTEAFF; cdr3_nt: TGTGCCTGGAAACCCAGTATGAACACTGAAGCTTTCTTT
v_call: TRBV7-8; j_call: TRBJ2-5; clone_size: many; d_call: TRBD1; cdr3_aa: CASSQTGGVLETQYF; cdr3_nt: TGTGCCAGCAGCCAAACAGGGGGCGTTTTGGAGACCCAGTACTTC
v_call: TRBV6-5; j_call: TRBJ1-1; clone_size: .; d_call: .; cdr3_aa: CASEENTEAFF; cdr3_nt: TGTGCCAGCGAGGAGAACACTGAAGCTTTCTTT
v_call: TRBV6-6; j_call: TRBJ2-3; clone_size: once; d_call: .; cdr3_aa: CASSHSGGGLDTQYF; cdr3_nt: TGTGCCAGCAGTCACTCGGGCGGGGGCCTAGATACGCAGTATTTT
v_call: TRBV5-1; j_call: TRBJ1-1; clone_size: .; d_call: .; cdr3_aa: CASSLYGDHSTWDTEAFF; cdr3_nt: TGCGCCAGCAGCTTGTACGGGGACCACAGCACATGGGACACTGAAGCTTTCTTT
v_call: TRBV2; j_call: TRBJ2-5; clone_size: once; d_call: TRBD2; cdr3_aa: CASTEGLVSPGQYF; cdr3_nt: TGTGCCAGCACCGAGGGACTAGTCTCTCCCGGGCAGTACTTC
v_call: TRBV28; j_call: TRBJ2-7; clone_size: .; d_call: .; cdr3_aa: CASSFRQYEQYF; cdr3_nt: TGTGCCAGCAGTTTCAGGCAATACGAGCAGTACTTC
v_call: TRBV7-8; j_call: TRBJ2-1; clone_size: many; d_call: TRBD2; cdr3_aa: CASSIRLAGTYNEQFF; cdr3_nt: TGTGCCAGCAGCATTCGACTAGCGGGAACCTACAATGAGCAGTTCTTC
v_call: TRBV6-5; j_call: TRBJ2-1; clone_size: few; d_call: TRBD2; cdr3_aa: CASSYSRAGYNEQFF; cdr3_nt: TGTGCCAGCAGTTATAGCCGAGCGGGGTACAATGAGCAGTTCTTC
v_call: TRBV2; j_call: TRBJ2-1; clone_size: .; d_call: TRBD2; cdr3_aa: CASRPSAGYGEQFF; cdr3_nt: TGTGCCAGCAGACCCTCAGCGGGGTACGGTGAGCAGTTCTTC
v_call: TRBV10-3; j_call: TRBJ2-1; clone_size: .; d_call: TRBD2; cdr3_aa: CAIRSGTSGTDEQFF; cdr3_nt: TGTGCCATCCGCTCCGGGACTAGCGGGACCGATGAGCAGTTCTTC